Below, 11 T cell receptor beta chains from the same sample are listed, as sequenced in a study of T cells in Graves' hyperthyroidism and ophthalmopathy. Researchers amplified the TCR beta CDR3 regions from RNA transcripts. Initially, a first-round RT-PCR of the TCR CDR3 employed the HTBI primer set. MiXCR, run by TCRdb on the multiplex PCR reads, gives a single entry per CDR3 protein. The sample gives 380,000 or so distinct CDR3 sequences, more than 11% of which show up once; roughly 25% is in the top ten. The sequencing sample was made of blood. The receptor source for this set is a woman in her twenties or thirties with Graves' hyperthyroidism.

This clonotype has a count of ten or more. The chain links TRBV2 to TRBJ2-2; 9 bases match TRBD2. CDR1 and CDR2 (germline): SNHLY, FYNNEI. The junction had 8 bases not matched to a gene; V was cut back by 6 bases and J by 6 bases. The CDR3 is made up of 15 amino acids. CDR3 DNA sequence: TGTGCCAGCAGCACCGGGACTAGCACCGCCGGGGAGCTGTTTTTT. Amino acids: CASSTGTSTAGELFF.

In its sample, this clonotype was seen many times. The J gene is TRBJ2-2, the V gene TRBV2, with 8 bases matching TRBD2. The CDR3 spans 17 residues. The V and J ends lost 6 bases and 5 bases, in that order; junction bases with no gene match: 14. Germline V gene data show CDR1 as SNHLY and CDR2 as FYNNEI. In nucleotides, the CDR3 is TGTGCCAGCAGCGCAATAGGTAGCGGGACTGTGACCGGGGAGCTGTTTTTT. It translates to CASSAIGSGTVTGELFF.

This clonotype was seen ten or more times. The chain employs TRBV30 and TRBJ1-1; 11 nucleotides align to TRBD1. This CDR3 is 12 amino acids long. Trimming removed 8 bases from V and 3 bases from J; junction bases left unmatched: 2. CDR1 is GTSNPN, CDR2 SVGIG, per germline (reference sequence). The CDR3 region is CAGGQGDTEAFF. DNA for the CDR3: TGTGCCGGGGGACAGGGGGACACTGAAGCTTTCTTT.

This clonotype was counted at least ten times. The chain has TRBV28 and TRBJ1-5, with D tentatively TRBD1 (5 bases). From germline, CDR1 is MDHEN and CDR2 SYDVKM. V lost 5 bases to trimming and J lost 6 bases, with 20 bases between them. The CDR3 contains 16 residues. The CDR3 DNA reads TGTGCCAGCAGTGATACAGGCTCTTACATGATTCAGCCCCAGCATTTT. Translated, it gives CASSDTGSYMIQPQHF.

This clonotype was counted ten times or more. This sequence joins TRBV28 and TRBJ2-3; no definite D call. The length of the CDR3 is 15 residues. V lost 7 bases to trimming and J lost 2 bases, with 16 bases between them. Germline CDR1 reads MDHEN; CDR2 reads SYDVKM. CDR3 protein: CASIAADAHTDTQYF. The CDR3, as DNA: TGTGCCAGCATCGCCGCCGACGCCCACACAGATACGCAGTATTTT.

This clonotype has a count of ten or more. The rearrangement uses TRBV28 and TRBJ2-1, with 9 bases aligning to TRBD2. This CDR3 is 19 amino acids long. Germline CDR1 MDHEN, CDR2 SYDVKM. V lost 6 bases to trimming and J lost 4 bases; unmatched junction nucleotides: 19. The CDR3 protein is CASSSFWSASGISYNEQFF. CDR3 nucleotide sequence: TGTGCCAGCAGCAGTTTTTGGTCGGCTAGCGGGATTTCTTACAATGAGCAGTTCTTC.

This clonotype was counted between two and nine times. This chain links TRBV7-3 with TRBJ2-2; D remains ambiguous. Germline V gives CDR1 SGHTA, CDR2 FQGTGA. Deletions cut 2 bases from V and 1 base from J, with 11 bases between. The CDR3 sequence is 16 residues long. CDR3 nucleotide sequence: TGTGCCAGCAGCTTATTTGGAGTTGGGAACACCGGGGAGCTGTTTTTT. It codes for CASSLFGVGNTGELFF.

In its sample, this clonotype was seen many times. The chain has TRBV2 and TRBJ1-1; no definite D call. CDR3 size: 13 residues. Trimming removed 5 bases from V and 7 bases from J, with 14 bases in between. The germline CDR1 and CDR2 sequences are SNHLY and FYNNEI. The CDR3 sequence is CASSLPGGVEAFF. The DNA of the CDR3 is TGTGCCAGCAGTCTCCCGGGTGGGGTTGAAGCTTTCTTT.

This clonotype was found many times. J is TRBJ1-2 and V is TRBV20-1, with TRBD1 as a possible D gene (6 bases). This CDR3 contains 14 residues. V dropped 4 bases and J dropped 2 bases, with 14 bases sitting between them. The germline gives CDR1 DFQATT, CDR2 SNEGSKA (reference sequence). The CDR3 sequence: CSANTGNKNYGYTF. The CDR3 DNA reads as TGCAGTGCTAATACAGGGAATAAAAACTATGGCTACACCTTC.

The J gene is TRBJ2-7, the V gene TRBV4-2; D call uncertain. Looked up from germline, CDR1 is LGHNA and CDR2 is YNFKEQ. Deletions cut 5 bases from V and 0 bases from J, with 11 bases between. The length of the CDR3 is 14 residues. CDR3 amino acids: CASSARANSYEQYF. CDR3 DNA: TGTGCCAGCAGCGCCCGCGCGAACTCCTACGAGCAGTACTTC.

Of note for this clonotype: The junction and the germline gene differ at one end; a read error may be behind it. The rearrangement joins TRBV6-1 to TRBJ1-3; D gene uncertain. Germline assignment: CDR1 MNHNS and CDR2 SASEGT. This CDR3 is built from 15 residues. The CDR3 spells CARSEGPPRGNTIYF. The CDR3 DNA is TGTGCCCGCAGTGAAGGGCCGCCGCGTGGAAACACCATATATTTT.